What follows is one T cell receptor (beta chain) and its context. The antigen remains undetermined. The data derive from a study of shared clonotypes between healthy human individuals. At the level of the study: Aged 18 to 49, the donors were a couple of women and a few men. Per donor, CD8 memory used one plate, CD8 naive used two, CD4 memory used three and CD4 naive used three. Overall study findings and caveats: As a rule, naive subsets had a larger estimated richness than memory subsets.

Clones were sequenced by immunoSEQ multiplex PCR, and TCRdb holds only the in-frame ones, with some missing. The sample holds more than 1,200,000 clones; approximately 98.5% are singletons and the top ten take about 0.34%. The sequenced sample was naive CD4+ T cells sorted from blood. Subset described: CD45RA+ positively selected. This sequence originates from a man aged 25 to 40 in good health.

CDR3 in amino acids: CASSQEKVINQPQHF. The CDR3 nucleotides are TGCGCCAGCAGCCAAGAGAAAGTTATTAATCAGCCCCAGCATTTT. This chain links TRBV4-3 with TRBJ1-5; D call uncertain. The CDR3 spans 15 residues. Germline V CDR1 and CDR2: LGHNA, YSLEER. The V end lost 0 bases, the J end lost 4 bases, and 10 bases lay between the germline ends.